Sequencing of this T cell receptor (beta chain) was carried out in a study of blood T cells in healthy people across ages. Then a second PCR, running about 6 to 12 cycles, was carried out with a sample-barcoded 5' primer and a J-beta primer mix. MiXCR was run by TCRdb on the 5' RACE reads, yielding one entry per CDR3 protein. There are over a million distinct CDR3 sequences in the sample; approximately 59% occur only once, and over 5.5% lies in the top ten. Healthy Caucasian individuals from Russia aged roughly 6 to 100 were enrolled as donors. Per sample, a minimum of 6.5 million PBMCs were isolated. Study-wide results and limits: When set beside aged donors, long-lived donors presented more naive CD4+ cells and higher diversity. CMV status of donors was not determined, possibly confounding expanded clonotype changes.

This CDR3 spans 14 amino acids. J gave up 6 bases and V 8 bases, and 7 bases lay outside the gene matches. With respect to this clonotype: Antigen unknown.

The rearrangement joins TRBV12-3 or TRBV12-4 to TRBJ2-1, with 10 bases fitting TRBD2. This clonotype was sampled from a man aged 18 to 30 in good health. The sequencing input was blood. The CDR3 DNA reads TGTGCCAGCCTCGGAGGACTAGCGGTCAATGAGCAGTTCTTC. It codes for CASLGGLAVNEQFF.